What follows are 30 T cell receptor beta chains derived from one specimen sequenced in a study of T cells in Graves' hyperthyroidism and ophthalmopathy. RNA transcripts yielded amplified TCR beta CDR3 regions. RT-PCR in the first round (using the HTBI primer set) targeted the TCR CDR3. One entry per CDR3 protein, called by TCRdb with MiXCR from the multiplex PCR reads. The profile covers over 200,000 distinct CDR3 sequences, with approximately 20% appearing a single time and about 45% taken by the ten largest. The material sequenced was blood. The source of these receptors is a man in his forties with Graves' hyperthyroidism.

This clonotype was seen a handful of times. This chain connects TRBV5-6 to TRBJ2-4, with 8 positions matching TRBD1. The J segment lost 8 bases and the V segment lost 4 bases, leaving 8 bases of the junction unmatched. CDR1 is SGHDT and CDR2 is YYEEEE in the germline V gene. This CDR3 comprises 14 residues. The CDR3 region has the DNA TGTGCCAGCAGCCCCGGACAGGGATCATACATTCAGTACTTC. Translated: CASSPGQGSYIQYF.

This clonotype has a count of ten or more. The chain employs TRBV27 and TRBJ2-5; 10 nucleotides agree with TRBD1. Unmatched junction bases numbered 14, after V lost 0 bases and J lost 1 base. CDR1 and CDR2 from the germline V gene are MNHEY and SMNVEV (reference sequence). The CDR3 consists of 20 residues. The CDR3 nucleotides are TGTGCCAGCAGTTTATCTGGGCCCGTGAGGGGACAGGGGCCCCAAGAGACCCAGTACTTC. Translation: CASSLSGPVRGQGPQETQYF.

This clonotype has at least ten counts. The V call is TRBV11-2, the J call TRBJ2-4, with TRBD1 as a possible D gene (5 bases). The CDR3 runs to 16 residues. Germline V gene sequence: CDR1 SGHAT, CDR2 FQNNGV. Deletions cut 4 bases from V and 2 bases from J, with 15 bases between. The CDR3 DNA follows: TGTGCCAGCAGCTCCAGGGTGACGGTCCCCAAAAACATTCAGTACTTC. It yields the protein CASSSRVTVPKNIQYF.

This clonotype was detected many times. The chain carries TRBV2 and TRBJ2-7; 8 positions agree with TRBD2. After removal of 8 bases from V and 1 base from J, the junction contained 10 bases not matched to a gene. Germline V gene lookup returns CDR1 SNHLY and CDR2 FYNNEI. The CDR3 extends over 15 amino acids. CDR3: CASLMGAGGSYEQYF. The DNA of the CDR3 is TGTGCCAGCCTAATGGGGGCGGGGGGATCCTACGAGCAGTACTTC.

This clonotype was observed many times. The chain recombines TRBV2 with TRBJ2-1; tentatively, D is TRBD1 or TRBD2 (5 bases each). Germline CDR1 and CDR2: SNHLY and FYNNEI. This CDR3 is 16 amino acids long. Between the trimmed V and J ends, which lost 1 base and 5 bases, there was a span of 15 bases. The CDR3 bases are TGTGCCAGCAGTGAAGGAGGGGACCTATGGGACAATGAGCAGTTCTTC. Translated, it gives CASSEGGDLWDNEQFF.

The sample holds many counts of this clonotype. The rearrangement uses TRBV20-1 and TRBJ1-2; D not resolved. Trimming shortened V by 6 bases and J by 3 bases, and 17 bases separated the two germline ends. The CDR3 loop spans 14 amino acids. Germline V gives CDR1 DFQATT, CDR2 SNEGSKA (reference sequence). CDR3 in DNA: TGCAGTGCCCCGCGGCCGACCGGTGACTATGGCTACACCTTC. Amino acids: CSAPRPTGDYGYTF.

Many counts were recorded for this clonotype. V gene TRBV5-1 combines with J gene TRBJ2-3; D ambiguous. The V end lost 4 bases, the J end lost 0 bases, and 12 bases lay between the germline ends. CDR3 length: 15 amino acids. Germline V lookup: CDR1 SGHRS, CDR2 YFSETQ. The CDR3 sequence: CASSPVMGSTDTQYF. DNA for the CDR3: TGCGCCAGCAGCCCGGTTATGGGGAGCACAGATACGCAGTATTTT.

Notes on this clonotype: This sequence may be a read error, since a much larger clone differs from it by one base. This chain connects TRBV10-3 to TRBJ2-5, with 7 bases lining up with TRBD2. Gene TRBJ2-1 matches the end of the DNA better, so the J call may be wrong. The V gene's germline CDR1 is ENHRY and CDR2 SYGVKD. This CDR3 has 13 amino acids. The CDR3 protein is CATFGGDKETQFF. The CDR3 bases are TGTGCCACCTTTGGGGGGGATAAAGAGACCCAGTTCTTC.

This clonotype was seen ten or more times. This rearrangement joins TRBV6-2 or TRBV6-3 to TRBJ2-7; TRBD1 might be the D (5 bases). V dropped 5 bases and J dropped 3 bases, with 11 bases sitting between them. Looked up from germline, CDR1 is MNHEY and CDR2 is SVGEGT. The CDR3 runs to 13 residues. The CDR3 is CASSQGGNYEQYF. In DNA, the CDR3 is TGTGCCAGCAGTCAGGGCGGAAACTACGAGCAGTACTTC.

On this clonotype itself: Since a much larger clone is just one base distant, this may be a read error. The genes are TRBV3-1 and TRBJ1-6, with D possibly matching TRBD1 (5 bases). CDR1 is LGHDT and CDR2 is YNNKEL in the germline V gene (reference sequence). The CDR3 is 11 amino acids. The CDR3 here is CSSSQGEKLHF. CDR3 DNA: TGTTCCAGCAGCCAAGGGGAGAAACTCCACTTT.

This clonotype was recorded at least ten times. This chain joins TRBV7-2 and TRBJ2-7, with 10 bases identical to TRBD1. From germline, CDR1 is SGHTA and CDR2 FQGNSA. Germline trimming cut 10 bases from V and 3 bases from J; bases unmatched to any gene: 9. The CDR3 loop spans 14 amino acids. CDR3 nucleotide sequence: TGTGCCACCACCGACCGGGACAGGGGCTACGAGCAGTACTTC. This gives the protein CATTDRDRGYEQYF.

At least ten counts were recorded for this clonotype. The chain employs TRBV3-1 and TRBJ2-1, with 7 bases matching TRBD2. In germline, CDR1 is LGHDT, CDR2 YNNKEL (reference sequence). V gave up 0 bases and J gave up 2 bases; unmatched junction bases: 4. The CDR3 spans 16 residues. The CDR3 DNA reads as TGTGCCAGCAGCCAAGATCTCGCGGGGGCCTACAATGAGCAGTTCTTC. Protein sequence: CASSQDLAGAYNEQFF.

This clonotype was seen a handful of times. The genes are TRBV2 and TRBJ1-6, with D unresolved. Germline V gene lookup returns CDR1 SNHLY and CDR2 FYNNEI. Trimming stripped 3 bases from V and 5 bases from J, with 5 bases between. This CDR3 spans 13 amino acids. Written as DNA, the CDR3 is TGTGCCAGCAGTGATGAAAATAATTCACCCCTCCACTTT. Residues: CASSDENNSPLHF.

The table lists this clonotype with many counts. The V and J genes are TRBV20-1 and TRBJ2-1, with D perhaps TRBD1 (6 bases). The V and J ends lost 3 bases and 5 bases respectively, with 20 bases between them. In germline, CDR1 is DFQATT, CDR2 SNEGSKA (reference sequence). The CDR3 contains 16 residues. CDR3 sequence reads: CSASPEAGDINNEQFF. CDR3 sequence (DNA): TGCAGTGCTAGCCCCGAGGCAGGGGATATCAACAATGAGCAGTTCTTC.

This clonotype was seen many times. This chain connects TRBV29-1 to TRBJ2-1; 9 nucleotides match TRBD1. Trimming took 1 base from V and 0 from J; bases not matched to a gene: 7. CDR3 size: 17 residues. The germline gives CDR1 SQVTM, CDR2 ANQGSEA. Here the CDR3 reads CSVEASGTGFSYNEQFF. The CDR3 coding sequence is TGCAGCGTTGAAGCCTCCGGGACAGGGTTCTCCTACAATGAGCAGTTCTTC.

This chain's CDR3 is CSAERAGAHDTQYF. CDR3 sequence (DNA): TGCAGTGCGGAGAGAGCGGGGGCTCATGATACGCAGTATTTT. The chain joins TRBV20-1 to TRBJ2-3; 8 bases map to TRBD2. Germline V gives CDR1 DFQATT, CDR2 SNEGSKA (reference sequence). J lost 6 bases, V lost 6 bases, and 11 bases had no gene match. This CDR3 has 14 residues.

This clonotype was detected many times. The chain joins TRBV12-3 or TRBV12-4 to TRBJ2-3, with 14 bases fitting TRBD2. This CDR3 comprises 19 residues. The J segment lost 3 bases and the V segment lost 5 bases, leaving 13 bases of the junction unmatched. The CDR3 sequence is CASSPPGLAGVASTDTQYF. CDR3 DNA sequence: TGTGCCAGCAGTCCACCGGGACTAGCGGGAGTGGCTAGTACAGATACGCAGTATTTT.

This clonotype was detected many times. The rearrangement links TRBV10-3 to TRBJ2-2; D is uncertain. V was cut by 0 bases and J by 0 bases, with 5 bases left in between. The CDR3 covers 15 residues. The germline gives CDR1 ENHRY, CDR2 SYGVKD. CDR3 sequence reads: CAISESTANTGELFF. CDR3 bases: TGTGCCATCAGTGAGTCTACAGCGAACACCGGGGAGCTGTTTTTT.

Comments on this clonotype: A clone one base away is much larger, so this may be a read error. The chain joins TRBV6-1 to TRBJ1-5, with D possibly being TRBD2 (5 bases). Gene TRBJ2-3 matches the end of the DNA better, so the J call may be wrong. Germline CDR1 reads MNHNS; CDR2 reads SASEGT. The CDR3 is 15 residues long. DNA of the CDR3: TGTGCCAGCAGTGAAGACGGTGGGAGAACTCAGCCCCAGTATTTT. As protein: CASSEDGGRTQPQYF.

V usage is TRBV30 and J usage is TRBJ1-2; 8 nucleotides match TRBD1. Trimming cost V 1 base and J 7 bases; bases outside gene matches: 5. CDR3 length equals 13 residues. Germline CDR1 GTSNPN, CDR2 SVGIG (reference sequence). CDR3 nucleotides: TGTGCCTGGAGTGGGGACGGACAGGGTGGCTACACCTTC. This encodes CAWSGDGQGGYTF. The full variable domain, rest sourced from reference TRBV30 and TRBJ1-2, is SQTIHQWPATLVQPVGSPLSLECTVEGTSNPNLYWYRQAAGRGLQLLFYSVGIGQISSEVPQNLSASRPQDRQFILSSKKLLLSDSGFYLCAWSGDGQGGYTFGSGTRLTVV.

The rearrangement links TRBV7-3 to TRBJ1-5; D gene uncertain. The CDR3 is 13 amino acids. Per germline, CDR1 SGHTA and CDR2 FQGTGA. The V and J ends lost 2 bases and 9 bases respectively, with 11 bases between them. The CDR3: CASSLGAGSPQHF. CDR3 nucleotides: TGTGCCAGCAGCTTAGGTGCGGGCTCGCCCCAGCATTTT.

Many counts were recorded for this clonotype. V usage is TRBV3-1 and J usage is TRBJ2-1; D call uncertain. The V gene lost 4 bases and the J gene lost 4 bases, with 11 bases spanning the gap. The CDR3 covers 14 residues. The V gene's germline CDR1 is LGHDT and CDR2 YNNKEL (reference sequence). The CDR3 DNA reads TGTGCCAGCAGCCTTACAACGGGTTACAATGAGCAGTTCTTC. It encodes CASSLTTGYNEQFF.

The chain joins TRBV7-2 to TRBJ2-3, with TRBD2 matching 10 bases. Looked up from germline, CDR1 is SGHTA and CDR2 is FQGNSA. The CDR3 is made up of 17 amino acids. Trimming removed 1 base from V and 3 bases from J; junction bases left unmatched: 7. CDR3 coding DNA: TGTGCCAGCAGCTTAGTGTCCAGCGGGGGGGGGACAGATACGCAGTATTTT. This gives the protein CASSLVSSGGGTDTQYF.

In its sample, this clonotype was seen a few times. The rearrangement uses TRBV5-4 and TRBJ1-1; TRBD1 might be the D (6 bases). This CDR3 contains 16 residues. CDR1 SGHNT and CDR2 YYREEE come from the germline V gene (reference sequence). Deletions cut 0 bases from V and 3 bases from J, with 15 bases between. The CDR3 bases are TGTGCCAGCAGCTTGGGCAGACAGGTCTCGGACACTGAAGCTTTCTTT. Translating it yields CASSLGRQVSDTEAFF.

This clonotype was counted only a few times. V gene TRBV5-6 combines with J gene TRBJ2-2, with 9 bases lining up with TRBD1. Germline values: CDR1 SGHDT, CDR2 YYEEEE. J lost 4 bases, V lost 4 bases, and 8 bases had no gene match. CDR3 length: 16 residues. The CDR3 protein is CASSNPGTGSTGELFF. The DNA of the CDR3 is TGTGCCAGCAGCAACCCCGGGACAGGGAGCACCGGGGAGCTGTTTTTT.

This clonotype showed up many times. The J gene is TRBJ1-1, the V gene TRBV5-6, with unresolved D. Trimming took off 2 bases at V and 1 base at J, with 3 bases between the two ends. CDR3 size: 12 residues. Germline loops: CDR1 SGHDT, CDR2 YYEEEE. CDR3 protein: CASSLPNTEAFF. CDR3 coding DNA: TGTGCCAGCAGCTTACCGAACACTGAAGCTTTCTTT.

This clonotype appeared many times. The rearrangement joins TRBV5-1 to TRBJ2-1; D perhaps matches TRBD2 (6 bases). The CDR3 is made up of 15 amino acids. Germline CDR1 and CDR2: SGHRS and YFSETQ. V lost 0 bases to trimming and J lost 13 bases, with 20 bases between them. The CDR3 protein is CASSLGGVGGPQQFF. Here the CDR3 DNA reads TGCGCCAGCAGCTTGGGCGGTGTGGGGGGACCTCAACAGTTCTTC.

The sample holds many counts of this clonotype. The chain recombines TRBV4-1 with TRBJ2-7, with TRBD1 identical over 10 bases. This CDR3 is 14 amino acids long. CDR1 MGHRA and CDR2 YSYEKL come from the germline V gene. V shed 3 bases, J shed 3 bases, and the junction held 2 bases outside the gene matches. This CDR3 reads CASSQTGGRYEQYF. In DNA, the CDR3 is TGCGCCAGCAGCCAGACAGGGGGCCGCTACGAGCAGTACTTC.

The V and J genes are TRBV7-2 and TRBJ1-5, with TRBD1 as a possible D gene (5 bases). The CDR3 spans 13 residues. Germline V CDR1 and CDR2: SGHTA, FQGNSA. The ends were cut back, 5 bases at V and 6 bases at J, with 11 bases in the middle. DNA for the CDR3: TGTGCCAGCAGCGCCCAGGGTGGTCAGCCCCAGCATTTT. It yields the protein CASSAQGGQPQHF.

This sequence joins TRBV12-3 or TRBV12-4 and TRBJ2-3; D is unclear. V lost 0 bases to trimming and J lost 4 bases, with 14 bases between them. The CDR3 sequence is 16 residues long. The CDR3 here is CASSLASPLRADTQYF. Here the CDR3 DNA reads TGTGCCAGCAGTTTAGCGTCCCCGCTCAGAGCAGATACGCAGTATTTT.